Following are 17 T cell receptor beta chains from one sample sequenced in a study of blood T cell repertoires in COVID-19. Some clones are missing from TCRdb's copy, which holds only in-frame ones; the method was immunoSEQ multiplex PCR. The repertoire has some 88,000 clones, around 79% of them found once; the top ten carry approximately 25%. Material for sequencing was peripheral blood. The receptors were sampled from a human donor in a cohort sampled during active COVID-19.

This clone occurred once. The chain couples TRBV12-3 or TRBV12-4 to TRBJ2-1; 12 bases line up with TRBD2. The CDR3 extends over 12 amino acids. Germline trimming cut 7 bases from V and 15 bases from J; bases unmatched to any gene: 7. CDR3 region: CASNSTSGSGFF. CDR3 coding DNA: TGTGCCAGCAACTCGACTAGCGGGAGTGGGTTCTTC.

This sequence joins TRBV18 and TRBJ2-1; TRBD2 matches at 8 bases. Trimming at V came to 3 bases and at J to 1 base, leaving 2 bases not matched to a gene. The V gene's germline CDR1 is KGHSH and CDR2 LQKENI. CDR3 length: 15 amino acids. CDR3 protein: CASSPREGSYNEQFF. CDR3 nucleotide sequence: TGTGCCAGCTCACCCCGGGAGGGATCCTACAATGAGCAGTTCTTC.

The table lists this clone with a count of one. This sequence joins TRBV19 and TRBJ1-1; D unclear. Germline V lookup: CDR1 LNHDA, CDR2 SQIVND (reference sequence). The V and J ends lost 7 bases and 4 bases respectively, with 13 bases between them. CDR3 size: 13 residues. The CDR3: CASMAGGRTEAFF. Written as DNA, the CDR3 is TGTGCCAGTATGGCAGGTGGGCGCACTGAAGCTTTCTTT.

The gene calls are TRBV18 and TRBJ1-1; 10 nucleotides match TRBD1. J gave up 1 base and V 3 bases, and 11 bases lay outside the gene matches. CDR1 is KGHSH, CDR2 LQKENI, per germline. This CDR3 contains 18 residues. Written as DNA, the CDR3 is TGTGCCAGCTCACCCTTTCCGGGACAGGGGCTCTGGAACACTGAAGCTTTCTTT. Amino acids: CASSPFPGQGLWNTEAFF.

A few counts support this clone. The rearrangement uses TRBV4-2 and TRBJ2-1; D unclear. This CDR3 has 15 residues. Germline V gene data show CDR1 as LGHNA and CDR2 as YNFKEQ. The ends were cut back, 1 base at V and 5 bases at J, with 12 bases in the middle. CDR3 nucleotides: TGTGCCAGCAGCCAAGGCTCTCGCGGAAACAATGAGCAGTTCTTC. The encoded protein is CASSQGSRGNNEQFF.

This clone occurred once. The J gene is TRBJ2-1, the V gene TRBV28, with D hard to call. The germline gives CDR1 MDHEN, CDR2 SYDVKM. Deletions cut 5 bases from V and 4 bases from J, with 12 bases between. The CDR3 extends over 14 amino acids. CDR3 loop: CASSQLTKYNEQFF. The CDR3 region has the DNA TGTGCCAGCAGTCAACTTACGAAGTACAATGAGCAGTTCTTC. The full variable domain, with the rest looked up from reference TRBV28 and TRBJ2-1, is DVKVTQSSRYLVKRTGEKVFLECVQDMDHENMFWYRQDPGLGLRLIYFSYDVKMKEKGDIPEGYSVSREKKERFSLILESASTNQTSMYLCASSQLTKYNEQFFGPGTRLTVL.

J is TRBJ2-7 and V is TRBV25-1; TRBD1 is a possible D gene (6 bases). The CDR3 is made up of 14 amino acids. Trimming left V 4 bases short and J 2 bases short, with 12 bases between. Per the germline V gene, CDR1 is MGHDK and CDR2 is SYGVNS. The CDR3 DNA reads TGTGCCAGCAGTGGGGGGCTCTCCCCCTACGAGCAGTACTTC. Its protein is CASSGGLSPYEQYF.

DNA of the CDR3: TGCAGCTCGGAAGCGGGAGGGATCACAGATACGCAGTATTTT. Translated, it gives CSSEAGGITDTQYF. J is TRBJ2-3 and V is TRBV29-1, with TRBD2 identical over 10 bases. This CDR3 has 14 amino acids. The V and J ends lost 8 bases and 2 bases, in that order; junction bases with no gene match: 7. Germline V gene lookup returns CDR1 SQVTM and CDR2 ANQGSEA.

The chain recombines TRBV5-1 with TRBJ1-2, with 7 bases aligning to TRBD1. V was pared by 4 bases and J by 6 bases, with 12 bases of the junction left unmatched. The CDR3 covers 15 residues. From germline, CDR1 is SGHRS and CDR2 YFSETQ. The CDR3 coding sequence is TGCGCCAGCAGCCAAGGGGACAGCTCGATTCATGGCTACACCTTC. Amino acids: CASSQGDSSIHGYTF.

This clone was found a few times. The CDR3 DNA sequence: TGTGCCAGCAGCTACGACAGGGGGCAGGCTAATGAAAAACTGTTTTTT. This translates into CASSYDRGQANEKLFF. The chain has TRBV5-4 and TRBJ1-4; 10 bases fit TRBD1. The junction had 5 bases not matched to a gene; V was cut back by 3 bases and J by 3 bases. CDR3 length equals 16 residues. From germline, CDR1 is SGHNT and CDR2 YYREEE (reference sequence).

This clone was seen a single time. This chain uses TRBV5-1 with TRBJ2-1; D is unresolved. The CDR3 extends over 16 amino acids. Trimming removed 1 base at V and 3 bases at J, with 14 bases between. Per germline, CDR1 SGHRS and CDR2 YFSETQ. DNA of the CDR3: TGCGCCAGCAGCTTGCGTCCAGGCCATCGCTACAATGAGCAGTTCTTC. Protein: CASSLRPGHRYNEQFF. The whole variable domain, remainder taken from reference TRBV5-1 and TRBJ2-1, is KAGVTQTPRYLIKTRGQQVTLSCSPISGHRSVSWYQQTPGQGLQFLFEYFSETQRNKGNFPGRFSGRQFSNSRSEMNVSTLELGDSALYLCASSLRPGHRYNEQFFGPGTRLTVL.

The chain has TRBV27 and TRBJ2-5; 7 bases map to TRBD1. The CDR3 runs to 13 residues. V lost 4 bases and J lost 4; bases outside the gene matches: 3. Per the germline V gene, CDR1 is MNHEY and CDR2 is SMNVEV (reference sequence). CDR3 amino acids: CASSSWTGETQYF. As DNA, the CDR3 is TGTGCCAGCAGTTCCTGGACAGGAGAGACCCAGTACTTC.

This clone was picked up a small number of times. This sequence joins TRBV3-1 (or the pseudogene TRBV3-2) and TRBJ2-1, with a possible D match to TRBD2 (6 bases). Trimming stripped 0 bases from V and 0 bases from J, with 21 bases between. There are 20 residues in the CDR3. Germline V lookup: CDR1 LGHDT, CDR2 YNNKEL (reference sequence). The CDR3 DNA is TGTGCCAGCAGCCAAGATCCTCCCGGCGGAGGGCCGAGCTCCTACAATGAGCAGTTCTTC. Amino acids: CASSQDPPGGGPSSYNEQFF.

The sample holds a few counts of this clone. The J gene is TRBJ2-2, the V gene TRBV6-5; the D gene is possibly TRBD2 (6 bases). Trimming took off 7 bases at V and 4 bases at J, with 10 bases between the two ends. Germline CDR1 reads MNHEY; CDR2 reads SVGAGI. This CDR3 contains 13 residues. CDR3 DNA: TGTGCCAGCACCGGGAGTATCACCGGGGAGCTGTTTTTT. The encoded protein is CASTGSITGELFF.

This chain joins TRBV5-1 and TRBJ1-6, with TRBD1 identical over 7 bases. The J segment lost 5 bases and the V segment lost 2 bases, leaving 7 bases of the junction unmatched. CDR1 and CDR2 from the germline V gene are SGHRS and YFSETQ. This CDR3 spans 16 amino acids. The CDR3, as DNA: TGCGCCAGCAGCTTCGTACAGGGGCTCGATAATTCACCCCTCCACTTT. As protein: CASSFVQGLDNSPLHF.

V is TRBV5-1 and J is TRBJ1-6; TRBD1 might be the D (5 bases). Germline V gene sequence: CDR1 SGHRS, CDR2 YFSETQ. The CDR3 sequence is 13 residues long. V was pared by 0 bases and J by 14 bases, with 12 bases between. This CDR3 is CASSLVGLSALHF. CDR3 nucleotide sequence: TGCGCCAGCAGCTTGGTGGGACTATCGGCCCTCCACTTT.

The CDR3 DNA sequence: TGTGCCAGCAGCTCCGGGACACTCGGGGAGACCCAGTACTTC. This gives the protein CASSSGTLGETQYF. The genes are TRBV5-5 and TRBJ2-5; tentative D call: TRBD1 (6 bases). Germline V lookup: CDR1 SGHKS, CDR2 YYEKEE (reference sequence). Trimming stripped 3 bases from V and 5 bases from J, with 14 bases between. There are 14 residues in the CDR3.